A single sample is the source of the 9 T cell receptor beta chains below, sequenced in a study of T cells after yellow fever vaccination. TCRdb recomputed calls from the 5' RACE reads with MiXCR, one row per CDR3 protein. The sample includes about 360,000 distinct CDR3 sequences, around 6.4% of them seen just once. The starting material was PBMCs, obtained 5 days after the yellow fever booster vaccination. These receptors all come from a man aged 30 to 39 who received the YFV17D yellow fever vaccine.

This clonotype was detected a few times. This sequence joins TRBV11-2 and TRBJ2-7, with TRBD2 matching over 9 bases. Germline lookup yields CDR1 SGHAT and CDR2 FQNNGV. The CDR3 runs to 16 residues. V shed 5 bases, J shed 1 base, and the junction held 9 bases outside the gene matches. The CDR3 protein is CASSKSGTSWSYEQYF. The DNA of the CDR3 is TGTGCCAGCAGCAAGTCTGGGACTAGCTGGTCCTACGAGCAGTACTTC.

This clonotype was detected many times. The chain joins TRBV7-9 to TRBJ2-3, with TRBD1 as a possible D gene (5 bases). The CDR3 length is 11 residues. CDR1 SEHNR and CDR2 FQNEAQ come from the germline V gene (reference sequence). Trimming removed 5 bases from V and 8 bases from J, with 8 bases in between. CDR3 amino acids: CASSPQGTQYF. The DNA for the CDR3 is TGTGCCAGCAGCCCCCAGGGTACGCAGTATTTT.

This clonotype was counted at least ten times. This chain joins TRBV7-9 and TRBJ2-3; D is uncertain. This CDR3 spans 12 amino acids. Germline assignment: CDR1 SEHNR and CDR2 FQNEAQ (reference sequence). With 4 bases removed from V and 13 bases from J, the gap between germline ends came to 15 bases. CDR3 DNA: TGTGCCAGCAGCTACCACACACGAGAAGAGTATTTT. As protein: CASSYHTREEYF.

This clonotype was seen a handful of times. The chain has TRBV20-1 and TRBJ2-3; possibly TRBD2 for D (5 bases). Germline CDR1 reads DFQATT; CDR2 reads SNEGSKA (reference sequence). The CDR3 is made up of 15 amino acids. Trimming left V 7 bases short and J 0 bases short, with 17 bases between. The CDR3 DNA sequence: TGCAGTGTTACGCTGACTAAGCGCAGCACAGATACGCAGTATTTT. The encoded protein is CSVTLTKRSTDTQYF.

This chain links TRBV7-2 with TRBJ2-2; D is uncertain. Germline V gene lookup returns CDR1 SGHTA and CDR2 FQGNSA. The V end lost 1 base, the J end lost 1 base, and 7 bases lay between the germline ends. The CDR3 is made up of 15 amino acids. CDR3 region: CASSLDGQNTGELFF. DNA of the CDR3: TGTGCCAGCAGCTTAGATGGGCAGAACACCGGGGAGCTGTTTTTT.

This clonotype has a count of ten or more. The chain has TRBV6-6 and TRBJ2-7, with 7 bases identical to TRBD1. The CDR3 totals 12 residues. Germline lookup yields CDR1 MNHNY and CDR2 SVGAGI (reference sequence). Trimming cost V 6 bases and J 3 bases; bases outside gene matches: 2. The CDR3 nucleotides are TGTGCCAGCAGAGGGACAGACTACGAGCAGTACTTC. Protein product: CASRGTDYEQYF.

The CDR3 DNA is TGCAGCGCTCCGACAGGGGGCGCGCAGGTGAATGAGCAGTTCTTC. Translated: CSAPTGGAQVNEQFF. This chain uses TRBV29-1 with TRBJ2-1; 10 bases are shared with TRBD1. The CDR3 totals 15 residues. Germline CDR1 is SQVTM and CDR2 is ANQGSEA. V gave up 7 bases and J gave up 7 bases; unmatched junction bases: 13.

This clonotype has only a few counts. The CDR3 spells CASSQVGTGGSASGTEAFF. The CDR3 nucleotides are TGCGCCAGCAGCCAAGTAGGGACAGGGGGGTCAGCCTCGGGCACTGAAGCTTTCTTT. This rearrangement joins TRBV4-3 to TRBJ1-1; 11 nucleotides align to TRBD1. Per the germline V gene, CDR1 is LGHNA and CDR2 is YSLEER. The CDR3 is 19 amino acids. With 1 base clipped from V and 4 bases from J, the junction kept 14 bases outside the gene matches.

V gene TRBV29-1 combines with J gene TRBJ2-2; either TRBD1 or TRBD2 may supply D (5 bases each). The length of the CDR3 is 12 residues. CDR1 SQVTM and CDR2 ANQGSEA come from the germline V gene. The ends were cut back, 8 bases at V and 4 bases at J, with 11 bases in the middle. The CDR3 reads CSSTGTTGELFF. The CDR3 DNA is TGCAGCTCCACGGGGACCACCGGGGAGCTGTTTTTT.